This T cell receptor (beta chain) was retrieved from a study of blood T cell repertoires in COVID-19. Background on the study: The analysed material was cDNA or gDNA that came from T cells, B-cell-depleted T cells, or PBMCs.

CDR1 and CDR2 (germline): SGDLS, YYNGEE. Trimming took 3 bases from V and 4 from J, leaving 22 bases between them. The CDR3 extends over 17 amino acids. Per the study methods: Amplification of reference gene primers provided the estimated nucleated cell counts. Libraries were prepared by immunoSEQ multiplex PCR; TCRdb keeps only in-frame clonotypes and omits some of them. That table supplies the V and J calls and clone size; D and trimming were determined from the DNA. The sample has about 50,000 clones; roughly 82% are singletons. The source is a woman aged 55 to 70 with acute or convalescent COVID-19. The sequencing input was peripheral blood. This chain uses TRBV9 with TRBJ2-5; TRBD2 might be the D (7 bases). The CDR3 loop is CASSEGGGGGRGETQYF. The CDR3 DNA reads TGTGCCAGCAGCGAGGGAGGAGGCGGGGGCCGGGGAGAGACCCAGTACTTC.